Each of the 11 T cell receptor beta chains below was sequenced from the same sample in a study of blood T cell repertoires in COVID-19. TCRdb's table, derived via immunoSEQ multiplex PCR, lists solely in-frame clones and lacks some. The table has about 140,000 clones, approximately 88% seen once. The sequenced material came from peripheral blood. The receptor set was obtained from a man in his sixties with active or convalescent COVID-19.

The chain employs TRBV28 and TRBJ2-5; D gene uncertain. The V gene lost 1 base and the J gene lost 2 bases, with 17 bases spanning the gap. This CDR3 region has 17 residues. Germline CDR1 is MDHEN and CDR2 is SYDVKM. The CDR3 sequence is CASSLSFSAGIQETQYF. The CDR3 DNA reads TGTGCCAGCAGTTTATCGTTTTCGGCAGGAATACAAGAGACCCAGTACTTC.

The CDR3 is CASSPRFEGAGTEAFF. The CDR3 nucleotides read TGTGCCAGCTCACCGCGGTTTGAGGGCGCGGGAACTGAAGCTTTCTTT. The rearrangement uses TRBV18 and TRBJ1-1; D call uncertain. Trimming left V 3 bases short and J 5 bases short, with 19 bases between. The V gene's germline CDR1 is KGHSH and CDR2 LQKENI. The CDR3 has 16 amino acids.

V gene TRBV24-1 combines with J gene TRBJ2-7; no reliable D call. Trimming left V 5 bases short and J 0 bases short, with 10 bases between. Germline V gene lookup returns CDR1 KGHDR and CDR2 SFDVKD. This CDR3 comprises 14 residues. For the CDR3, the DNA is TGTGCCACCAGTGGCCCAGGCTTCTCCTACGAGCAGTACTTC. Its translation is CATSGPGFSYEQYF.

The gene calls are TRBV10-1 and TRBJ2-3; D is unresolved. The V and J ends lost 0 bases and 3 bases respectively, with 10 bases between them. Germline V lookup: CDR1 WNHNN, CDR2 SYGVQD (reference sequence). This CDR3 region has 15 residues. The CDR3 DNA reads TGCGCCAGCAGTGAGTCCATAAGCCTGACAGATACGCAGTATTTT. It encodes CASSESISLTDTQYF.

The CDR3 nucleotides read TGTGCCACCAGCAGAGGAGCGACAGGGGTAACTGAAGCTTTCTTT. Protein: CATSRGATGVTEAFF. The genes are TRBV15 and TRBJ1-1; 8 nucleotides agree with TRBD1. CDR1 LNHNV and CDR2 YYDKDF come from the germline V gene (reference sequence). The CDR3 is 15 amino acids. The V and J ends lost 1 base and 5 bases, in that order; junction bases with no gene match: 6.

The V gene is TRBV18, the J gene TRBJ2-7, with D possibly being TRBD2 (5 bases). Germline-derived CDR1 and CDR2 are KGHSH and LQKENI. V lost 6 bases and J lost 2, with 14 bases in between. The CDR3 contains 14 residues. The CDR3 loop is CASSSLGLTYEQYF. The CDR3 DNA is TGTGCCAGCTCCTCACTCGGACTGACCTACGAGCAGTACTTC. The variable domain in full, with the rest retrieved from reference TRBV18 and TRBJ2-7, is NAGVMQNPRHLVRRRGQEARLRCSPMKGHSHVYWYRQLPEEGLKFMVYLQKENIIDESGMPKERFSAEFPKEGPSILRIQQVVRGDSAAYFCASSSLGLTYEQYFGPGTRLTVT.

The rearrangement joins TRBV5-6 to TRBJ2-1, with D perhaps matching TRBD2 (6 bases). V was pared by 2 bases and J by 4 bases, with 16 bases between. Germline V gene lookup returns CDR1 SGHDT and CDR2 YYEEEE. This CDR3 comprises 16 residues. The chain's CDR3 is CASSFGFRRDYNEQFF. The CDR3 coding sequence is TGTGCCAGCAGCTTCGGTTTTCGGAGGGATTACAATGAGCAGTTCTTC.

In DNA, the CDR3 is TGTGCCAGCAGCCAAGAAGGGTATGCGGGGAGCTACGAGCAGTACTTC. Its protein product is CASSQEGYAGSYEQYF. The V call is TRBV4-2, the J call TRBJ2-7, with a weak D call TRBD2 (6 bases). The V gene lost 0 bases and the J gene lost 3 bases, with 15 bases spanning the gap. This CDR3 region has 16 residues. CDR1 is LGHNA and CDR2 is YNFKEQ in the germline V gene.

A single count supports this clone. The rearrangement joins TRBV4-3 to TRBJ1-6; no firm D call. Trimming cost V 0 bases and J 3 bases, with 6 bases left between them. Germline-derived CDR1 and CDR2 are LGHNA and YSLEER. CDR3 length: 15 amino acids. CDR3 sequence reads: CASSQDRHYNSPLHF. The CDR3 nucleotides read TGCGCCAGCAGCCAAGACCGACACTATAATTCACCCCTCCACTTT.

The CDR3 loop is CASSDSLVGQGISYEQYF. The CDR3 coding sequence is TGTGCCAGCAGTGACTCCCTGGTGGGGCAGGGGATCTCCTACGAGCAGTACTTC. The chain combines TRBV6-4 with TRBJ2-7; a weak D match, TRBD1 (6 bases). Per germline, CDR1 MRHNA and CDR2 SNTAGT. The length of the CDR3 is 18 residues. The ends were cut back, 0 bases at V and 0 bases at J, with 18 bases in the middle.

CDR3 sequence reads: CASSIIQGAGNQPQHF. CDR3 sequence (DNA): TGTGCCAGTAGTATAATTCAGGGGGCCGGGAATCAGCCCCAGCATTTT. The chain has TRBV19 and TRBJ1-5; 8 nucleotides agree with TRBD1. CDR1 and CDR2 from the germline V gene are LNHDA and SQIVND (reference sequence). The CDR3 has 16 amino acids. J was trimmed by 4 bases and V by 2 bases; bases with no gene match: 7.